Below, 14 T cell receptor beta chains from the same sample are listed, as sequenced in a study of blood T cell repertoires in COVID-19 (TCRdb year 2020). Receptor amplification or capture employed the immunoSEQ multiplex PCR assay. This immuneACCESS table, as held by TCRdb, lists in-frame sequences with V and J called but not all clones. Of the missing ones, under half trace to an unresolved V gene in checked studies; the others have no known cause. This sample is represented by some 270,000 clones; 88% of them were singletons. The ten largest clonotypes hold around 3% of the sample. The sequenced sample consisted of PBMCs or T cells enriched from blood (not recorded which). Every receptor here comes from a woman aged 40 to 50 who had been exposed to COVID-19.

The CDR3 loop is CASSFRLPQGANVLTF. The CDR3, as DNA: TGTGCCAGCAGCTTCCGACTTCCACAGGGAGCCAACGTCCTGACTTTC. This rearrangement joins TRBV5-4 to TRBJ2-6, with TRBD1 as a possible D gene (6 bases). Germline assignment: CDR1 SGHNT and CDR2 YYREEE (reference sequence). V lost 2 bases, J lost 7 bases, and 16 bases lay in between. CDR3 length: 16 residues.

This clone showed up just a few times. J is TRBJ2-3 and V is TRBV5-4; 10 bases match TRBD2. CDR1 is SGHNT, CDR2 YYREEE, per germline (reference sequence). This CDR3 spans 15 amino acids. V was clipped by 2 bases and J by 6 bases; unmatched bases: 6. CDR3 sequence: CASSFSSGSGDTQYF. DNA of the CDR3: TGTGCCAGCAGCTTCTCTAGCGGGAGTGGGGATACGCAGTATTTT. Full variable domain (missing parts from reference TRBV5-4 and TRBJ2-3): ETGVTQSPTHLIKTRGQQVTLRCSSQSGHNTVSWYQQALGQGPQFIFQYYREEENGRGNFPPRFSGLQFPNYSSELNVNALELDDSALYLCASSFSSGSGDTQYFGPGTRLTVL.

The chain uses TRBV3-1 (or the pseudogene TRBV3-2) and TRBJ2-3; 7 nucleotides match TRBD2. Germline CDR1 reads LGHDT; CDR2 reads YNNKEL (reference sequence). V dropped 3 bases and J dropped 2; count of bases not matched to a gene: 17. This CDR3 has 19 amino acids. The CDR3 nucleotides are TGTGCCAGCAGCCATGGCTCGGGGCAGGCGGGGGAAGTCACAGATACGCAGTATTTT. Its protein product is CASSHGSGQAGEVTDTQYF.

The CDR3 sequence: CASSLLRSEQYF. CDR3 in DNA: TGCGCCAGCAGCTTGTTACGGAGCGAGCAGTACTTC. V is TRBV5-1 and J is TRBJ2-7; D remains ambiguous. The V end was cut by 1 base, the J end by 6 bases, with 8 bases between. The CDR3 totals 12 residues. Germline V gene sequence: CDR1 SGHRS, CDR2 YFSETQ.

This chain joins TRBV19 and TRBJ1-2; no definite D call. Trimming took 5 bases from V and 5 from J, leaving 15 bases between them. CDR3 length: 14 amino acids. The germline gives CDR1 LNHDA, CDR2 SQIVND (reference sequence). The CDR3 loop reads CASSSGNRAYGYTF. CDR3 bases: TGTGCCAGTAGTTCCGGGAACAGAGCTTATGGCTACACCTTC.

The chain carries TRBV30 and TRBJ1-5; a possible D gene is TRBD1 (5 bases). The CDR3 is made up of 16 amino acids. Trimming left V 3 bases short and J 5 bases short, with 20 bases between. The germline V gene encodes CDR1 GTSNPN and CDR2 SVGIG (reference sequence). CDR3 region: CAWRGFGTKLDQPQHF. CDR3 nucleotides: TGTGCCTGGAGAGGGTTTGGGACTAAGTTGGATCAGCCCCAGCATTTT.

The rearrangement links TRBV28 to TRBJ1-4; D gene unclear. The ends were cut back, 5 bases at V and 8 bases at J, with 21 bases in the middle. CDR3 length: 16 residues. CDR1 and CDR2 from the germline V gene are MDHEN and SYDVKM. The CDR3: CASSDTTEGVDEKLFF. CDR3 sequence (DNA): TGTGCCAGCAGTGATACTACGGAAGGCGTAGACGAAAAACTGTTTTTT.

The chain couples TRBV5-1 to TRBJ2-2; 10 bases are shared with TRBD1. This CDR3 spans 14 amino acids. Losses at the gene ends were 3 bases for V and 4 bases for J; bases not matched to a gene: 0. Germline values: CDR1 SGHRS, CDR2 YFSETQ. The CDR3 spells CASSWTGGTGELFF. CDR3 sequence (DNA): TGCGCCAGCAGCTGGACAGGGGGCACCGGGGAGCTGTTTTTT.

The CDR3 nucleotides read TGCGCCAGCAGCCAGGACAGGGGGTTCCAAAATCAGCCCCAGCATTTT. Translated, it gives CASSQDRGFQNQPQHF. The chain carries TRBV4-1 and TRBJ1-5, with TRBD1 matching 10 bases. Per germline, CDR1 MGHRA and CDR2 YSYEKL. V lost 3 bases, J lost 4 bases, and 6 bases stayed unmatched. CDR3 length: 16 residues.

This sequence joins TRBV18 and TRBJ1-1; the D is unclear. Germline CDR1 KGHSH, CDR2 LQKENI. The V and J ends lost 3 bases and 0 bases respectively, with 8 bases between them. The CDR3 runs to 14 residues. The DNA for the CDR3 is TGTGCCAGCTCACCGTCGGGGTTGAACACTGAAGCTTTCTTT. Its translation is CASSPSGLNTEAFF.

The chain employs TRBV29-1 and TRBJ1-2, with TRBD1 identical over 12 bases. J lost 6 bases, V lost 5 bases, and 7 bases had no gene match. The CDR3 length is 14 residues. CDR1 is SQVTM, CDR2 ANQGSEA, per germline. CDR3 in DNA: TGCAGCGTTTCCTCTGGGACAGGGGGCAATGGCTACACCTTC. Residues: CSVSSGTGGNGYTF. Using reference TRBV29-1 and TRBJ1-2 for the parts outside the CDR3, the full variable domain is SAVISQKPSRDICQRGTSLTIQCQVDSQVTMMFWYRQQPGQSLTLIATANQGSEATYESGFVIDKFPISRPNLTFSTLTVSNMSPEDSSIYLCSVSSGTGGNGYTFGSGTRLTVV.

A word on this clone: The same CDR3 can be traced to other DNA sequences in this sample. As DNA, the CDR3 is TGCGCCAGCAGCCGGACAGGCGACACCGGGGAGCTGTTTTTT. This sequence encodes CASSRTGDTGELFF. This rearrangement joins TRBV5-1 to TRBJ2-2; 7 nucleotides line up with TRBD1. The CDR3 is 14 residues long. V gave up 4 bases and J gave up 3 bases; unmatched junction bases: 3. Germline CDR1 reads SGHRS; CDR2 reads YFSETQ.

This chain links TRBV7-3 with TRBJ2-3, with TRBD2 matching over 11 bases. CDR1 SGHTA and CDR2 FQGTGA come from the germline V gene. The V segment lost 2 bases and the J segment 8 bases; nucleotides outside the gene matches: 12. The CDR3 runs 17 residues. The CDR3 here is CASSLAQLAGDSGTQYF. CDR3 DNA: TGTGCCAGCAGCTTAGCGCAACTAGCGGGGGACAGTGGTACGCAGTATTTT.

The rearrangement joins TRBV10-3 to TRBJ2-2; 9 bases line up with TRBD1. This CDR3 region has 14 residues. Trimming at V came to 8 bases and at J to 4 bases, leaving 5 bases not matched to a gene. Per germline, CDR1 ENHRY and CDR2 SYGVKD. The CDR3 protein is CAIRQGESTGELFF. The CDR3 DNA is TGTGCCATCCGACAGGGGGAGAGCACCGGGGAGCTGTTTTTT.